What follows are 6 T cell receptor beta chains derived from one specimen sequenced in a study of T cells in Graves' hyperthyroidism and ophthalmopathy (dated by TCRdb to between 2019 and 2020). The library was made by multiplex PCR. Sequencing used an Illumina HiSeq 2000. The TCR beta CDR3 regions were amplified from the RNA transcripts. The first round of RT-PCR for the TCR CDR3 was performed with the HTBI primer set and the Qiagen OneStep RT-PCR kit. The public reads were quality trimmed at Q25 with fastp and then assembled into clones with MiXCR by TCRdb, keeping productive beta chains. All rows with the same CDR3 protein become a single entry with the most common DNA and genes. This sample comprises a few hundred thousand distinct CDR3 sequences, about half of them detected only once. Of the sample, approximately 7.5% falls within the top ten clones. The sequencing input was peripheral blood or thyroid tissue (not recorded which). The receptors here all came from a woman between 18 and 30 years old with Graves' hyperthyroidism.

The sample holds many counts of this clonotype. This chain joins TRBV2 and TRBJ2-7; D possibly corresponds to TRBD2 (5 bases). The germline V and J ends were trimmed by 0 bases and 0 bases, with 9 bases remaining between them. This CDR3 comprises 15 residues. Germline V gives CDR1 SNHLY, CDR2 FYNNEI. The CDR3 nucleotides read TGTGCCAGCAGTGAAGCGTCGGGAAACTCCTACGAGCAGTACTTC. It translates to CASSEASGNSYEQYF.

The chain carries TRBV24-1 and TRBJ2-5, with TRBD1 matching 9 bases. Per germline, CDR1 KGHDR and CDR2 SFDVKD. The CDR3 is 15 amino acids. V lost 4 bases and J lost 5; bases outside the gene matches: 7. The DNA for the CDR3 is TGTGCCACCAGTGACCGGACAGGGGAAGGGGAGACCCAGTACTTC. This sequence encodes CATSDRTGEGETQYF.

The CDR3 DNA follows: TGTGCCAGCAGCTACCTTAGCTCGGGGGGCTACACCTTC. Protein: CASSYLSSGGYTF. V usage is TRBV11-2 and J usage is TRBJ1-2, with D unclear. The V end was cut by 4 bases, the J end by 8 bases, with 14 bases between. CDR1 is SGHAT, CDR2 FQNNGV, per germline. CDR3 length: 13 amino acids.

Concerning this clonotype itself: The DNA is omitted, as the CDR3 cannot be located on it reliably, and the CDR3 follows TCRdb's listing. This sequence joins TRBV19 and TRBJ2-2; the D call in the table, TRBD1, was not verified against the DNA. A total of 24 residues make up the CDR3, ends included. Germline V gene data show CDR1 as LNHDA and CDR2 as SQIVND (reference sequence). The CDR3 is CASSPSTAYSGANVLTFGAGELFF.

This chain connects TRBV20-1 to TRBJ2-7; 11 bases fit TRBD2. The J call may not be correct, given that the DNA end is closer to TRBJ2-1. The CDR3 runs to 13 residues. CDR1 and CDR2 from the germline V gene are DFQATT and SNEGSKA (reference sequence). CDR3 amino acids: CSASRLAGGEQFF. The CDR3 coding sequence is TGCAGTGCTAGTCGCCTAGCGGGAGGTGAGCAGTTCTTC.

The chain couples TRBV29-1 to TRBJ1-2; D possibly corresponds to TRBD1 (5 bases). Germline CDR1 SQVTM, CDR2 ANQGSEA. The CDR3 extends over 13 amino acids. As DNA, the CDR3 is TGCAGTGCCCTCCGGGGGGTGGGCTATGGCTACACCTTC. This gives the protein CSALRGVGYGYTF.